This record looks at one T cell receptor beta chain sequence and its context. Its cognate antigen is unknown. The CDR3 is made up of 14 amino acids. V lost 0 bases and J 0 bases, leaving 5 bases between the germline ends. CDR1 and CDR2 (germline): LGHNA, YNFKEQ. Primers: 60 Vbeta forward and 13 Jbeta reverse. The method was immunoSEQ multiplex PCR; TCRdb's version includes in-frame clones alone and lacks a portion of them. Its table records 60,000 to 75,000 clones. The data were obtained in a study of cytomegalovirus exposure and HLA in healthy donors. Across the study: Inside one of the first data releases sat about 85 million unique TCRs taken from HLA-typed donors.

Study conclusions and caveats: In an earlier analysis, most TCR beta V segments were productive about 87% or about 30% of the time. An apparent linkage of common viral pathogens to several of the most significant clusters emerged in a later analysis. The study found most TCR sequences rare, yet found some public TCRs in many donors.

The clonotype was recovered from a woman under 40 in good health and CMV-seronegative. The chain recombines TRBV4-2 with TRBJ1-1, with D unclear. The sequencing sample was made of PBMCs. The CDR3 nucleotides are TGTGCCAGCAGCCAAGACAGGCTGAACACTGAAGCTTTCTTT. This translates into CASSQDRLNTEAFF.